These T cell receptor beta chains were read from a single sample in a study of blood T cell repertoires in COVID-19. The table came from immunoSEQ multiplex PCR; TCRdb's copy has only in-frame clones and leaves some out. The sample contains roughly 86,000 clones, about 85% of which appear only once. Material: peripheral blood. These receptors came from a man between 50 and 59 years old with acute or convalescent COVID-19. Both conserved end residues are part of each CDR3. The order of the fields is CDR3 length, clone size, V gene, D gene, J gene, CDR3 DNA, CDR3 protein. The D gene is left open where the match is weak. Clone size appears in some rows only: once, few, many, or a class for an expanded clone.

14,-,TRBV19,-,TRBJ2-2,TGTGCCAGTAGGCTCATAGAGAACACCGGGGAGCTGTTTTTT,CASRLIENTGELFF
13,-,TRBV14,-,TRBJ2-3,TGTGCCAGCAGCCAACAGGGTACAGATACGCAGTATTTT,CASSQQGTDTQYF
14,-,TRBV6-5,-,TRBJ1-2,TGTGCCAGCAGACGAGGGGGAGCTAACTATGGCTACACCTTC,CASRRGGANYGYTF
19,-,TRBV6-1,TRBD1,TRBJ1-1,TGTGCCAGCAGTGACCCTCTTAGGGACAGTCGGGTGATGAACACTGAAGCTTTCTTT,CASSDPLRDSRVMNTEAFF
14,-,TRBV7-9,-,TRBJ1-1,TGTGCCAGCAGCACAAAAGAGAGGGACACTGAAGCTTTCTTT,CASSTKERDTEAFF
14,-,TRBV10-3,-,TRBJ2-7,TGTGCCATCAGTGAGTCGGGGACATCCTACGAGCAGTACTTC,CAISESGTSYEQYF
15,-,TRBV19,TRBD1,TRBJ1-4,TGTGCCAGTAGGGACAGGGAGGCAACTAATGAAAAACTGTTTTTT,CASRDREATNEKLFF
18,-,TRBV7-9,-,TRBJ2-2,TGTGCCAGCAGCCCAACCTTCCCCGGGCCAAAACGGGGCGGGGAGCTGTTTTTT,CASSPTFPGPKRGGELFF
16,-,TRBV18,-,TRBJ1-1,TGTGCCAGCTCACCACTGAGGGCTGGTGTCGACACTGAAGCTTTCTTT,CASSPLRAGVDTEAFF
13,-,TRBV6-6,-,TRBJ1-4,TGTGCCAGCAGTTACACAGATAATGAAAAACTGTTTTTT,CASSYTDNEKLFF
14,-,TRBV3-1/TRBV3-2,-,TRBJ2-5,TGTGCCAGCAGCCCGGGAGCGGGCGGAGAGACCCAGTACTTC,CASSPGAGGETQYF
13,-,TRBV30,-,TRBJ1-2,TGTGCCTGGAGTCCAGGGGTTGCCTATGGCTACACCTTC,CAWSPGVAYGYTF
18,few,TRBV4-3,-,TRBJ2-3,TGCGCCAGCAGCCAAAATTCGGCGTTGGGCGGGGTCACAGATACGCAGTATTTT,CASSQNSALGGVTDTQYF
14,-,TRBV28,-,TRBJ1-1,TGTGCCAGCAGTTTAGCTACAGGTCTCACTGAAGCTTTCTTT,CASSLATGLTEAFF
13,-,TRBV2,-,TRBJ1-1,TGTGCCAGCAAGCCGATTGTAGACACTGAAGCTTTCTTT,CASKPIVDTEAFF
12,-,TRBV30,-,TRBJ1-4,TGTGCCTGGAGTGGAGCTAATGAAAAACTGTTTTTT,CAWSGANEKLFF
16,few,TRBV7-3,TRBD1,TRBJ2-2,TGTGCCAGCAGCTTCCTAGGGGGCGCAGGATCCGGGGAGCTGTTTTTT,CASSFLGGAGSGELFF
13,-,TRBV6-2/TRBV6-3,-,TRBJ2-4,TGTGCCAGCAGTTACTCGGGGGGAAACATTCAGTACTTC,CASSYSGGNIQYF
14,once,TRBV6-5,TRBD2,TRBJ2-7,TGTGCCAGCAGTAACGGACTAGCGGGAGTCGAGCAGTACTTC,CASSNGLAGVEQYF
15,-,TRBV5-1,TRBD2,TRBJ2-1,TGCGCCAGCAGCCCTGCTAGCGGGGTCTACAATGAGCAGTTCTTC,CASSPASGVYNEQFF
13,-,TRBV7-8,-,TRBJ2-7,TGTGCCAGCAGAACCCCCGGGACCTACGAGCAGTACTTC,CASRTPGTYEQYF
13,-,TRBV3-1/TRBV3-2,TRBD1,TRBJ2-7,TGTGCCAGCAGCACAGGGACAGCATACGAGCAGTACTTC,CASSTGTAYEQYF
16,-,TRBV6-1,-,TRBJ1-2,TGTGCCAGCAGTGAATCCCGGACAGTTAAAAACTATGGCTACACCTTC,CASSESRTVKNYGYTF
14,-,TRBV7-3,TRBD1,TRBJ2-4,TGTGCCAGCAGCCGGACAGGGGAGTTGGACATTCAGTACTTC,CASSRTGELDIQYF
14,-,TRBV27,-,TRBJ2-3,TGTGCCAGCAGTTCCAGCGGGAGCACAGATACGCAGTATTTT,CASSSSGSTDTQYF
14,-,TRBV18,TRBD1,TRBJ2-3,TGTGCCAGCTCACAAGGGACAGGGTCAGATACGCAGTATTTT,CASSQGTGSDTQYF
15,-,TRBV5-1,-,TRBJ2-6,TGCGCCAGCAGCTCAGGTGCCTCTGGGGCCAACGTCCTGACTTTC,CASSSGASGANVLTF
16,-,TRBV6-5,-,TRBJ1-4,TGTGCCAGCAGTTACTCGACGGTTAGAGTCCCTGGAGGACTGTTTTTT,CASSYSTVRVPGGLFF
15,-,TRBV19,-,TRBJ2-1,TGTGCCAGTAGTATAGATCTCCGGGGTTACAATGAGCAGTTCTTC,CASSIDLRGYNEQFF
14,-,TRBV10-3,-,TRBJ2-1,TGTGCCATCAGGGGAGCAGACACCTCCAATGAGCAGTTCTTC,CAIRGADTSNEQFF
15,-,TRBV5-1,-,TRBJ1-3,TGCGCCAGCAGCACCGGACAGCGCTCTGGAAACACCATATATTTT,CASSTGQRSGNTIYF
15,-,TRBV28,TRBD2,TRBJ2-7,TGTGCCACCACAAGGGATGGCGGGAGTTTTTACGAGCAGTACTTC,CATTRDGGSFYEQYF
11,-,TRBV7-9,-,TRBJ1-1,TGTGCCAGCAGCGCCACAGATAAGGCTTTCTTT,CASSATDKAFF
16,many,TRBV4-1,-,TRBJ1-1,TGCGCCAGCAGCCAAGGCGCGGCGACGGCGAACACTGAAGCTTTCTTT,CASSQGAATANTEAFF
14,-,TRBV11-2,TRBD1,TRBJ1-3,TGTGCCAGCAGCTCTCACCTCGGACAGGTTGCCATATATTTT,CASSSHLGQVAIYF
14,-,TRBV19,-,TRBJ1-1,TGTGCCAGTACCCCGGGAATAGGGGGCACTGAAGCTTTCTTT,CASTPGIGGTEAFF
13,-,TRBV20-1,-,TRBJ2-1,TGCAGTGCTAGTTTTGGTAGCTACAATGAGCAGTTCTTC,CSASFGSYNEQFF
12,-,TRBV2,-,TRBJ2-1,TGTGCCAGCAGTGAGGGACAGACCAGGGGGGTCTTC,CASSEGQTRGVF
14,few,TRBV24-1,TRBD1,TRBJ1-2,TGTGCCACCAAGGAGGGGGCGAATAGCTATGGCTACACCTTC,CATKEGANSYGYTF
13,-,TRBV5-6,-,TRBJ1-1,TGTGCCAGCAGCATCGGGACATTCACTGAAGCTTTCTTT,CASSIGTFTEAFF
13,-,TRBV28,-,TRBJ1-4,TGTGCCAGCAGAGGGGGGGCAGGGGAAAAACTGTTTTTT,CASRGGAGEKLFF
14,many,TRBV5-1,-,TRBJ1-6,TGCGCCAGCAGCTTGGGCAGTTCTAATTCACCCCTCCACTTT,CASSLGSSNSPLHF
15,-,TRBV5-8,-,TRBJ1-3,TGTGCCAGCAGCTGGTGGGCTTCCTCTGGAAACACCATATATTTT,CASSWWASSGNTIYF